The sequence of this TCR beta chain was determined in a study of cytomegalovirus exposure and HLA in healthy donors. V lost 4 bases to trimming and J lost 4 bases; unmatched junction nucleotides: 7. CDR3 length: 15 amino acids. Germline CDR1 and CDR2: SGHTS and YDEGEE. With 60 Vbeta and 13 Jbeta primers, the PCR was carried out. Generated by immunoSEQ multiplex PCR, the TCRdb table keeps only in-frame clones and is missing some. The sample consists of tens of thousands of clones, roughly three quarters of them appearing once. With respect to this clone: Its antigen is still unknown.

Study-wide results and caveats: It was assumed in the presence/absence analyses that sequencing depth was roughly uniform across donors. Compared with the roughly 700-donor mean, an Asian-associated ancestry cluster reportedly had fewer N-insertions, according to a later analysis.

The specimen was PBMCs. This clonotype was sampled from a man in his thirties or forties in good health and CMV-seronegative. The chain links TRBV5-8 to TRBJ1-5, with 8 bases identical to TRBD1. The CDR3 loop is CASSLGQGRNQPQHF. The CDR3 coding sequence is TGTGCCAGCAGCCTCGGACAGGGCCGGAATCAGCCCCAGCATTTT.